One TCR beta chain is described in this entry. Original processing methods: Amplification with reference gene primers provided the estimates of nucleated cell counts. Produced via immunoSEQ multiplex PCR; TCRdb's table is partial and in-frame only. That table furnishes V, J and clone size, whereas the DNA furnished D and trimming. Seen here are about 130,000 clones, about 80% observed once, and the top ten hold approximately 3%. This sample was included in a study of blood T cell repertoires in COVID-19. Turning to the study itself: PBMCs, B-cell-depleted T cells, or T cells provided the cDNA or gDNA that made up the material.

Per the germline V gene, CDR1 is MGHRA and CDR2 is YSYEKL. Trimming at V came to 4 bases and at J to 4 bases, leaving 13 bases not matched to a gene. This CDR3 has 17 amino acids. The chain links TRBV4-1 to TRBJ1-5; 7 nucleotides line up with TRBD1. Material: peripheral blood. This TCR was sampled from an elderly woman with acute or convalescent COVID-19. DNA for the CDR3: TGCGCCAGCAGCCTGGACAGGACCTTCCGCCTGAATCAGCCCCAGCATTTT. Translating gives CASSLDRTFRLNQPQHF.